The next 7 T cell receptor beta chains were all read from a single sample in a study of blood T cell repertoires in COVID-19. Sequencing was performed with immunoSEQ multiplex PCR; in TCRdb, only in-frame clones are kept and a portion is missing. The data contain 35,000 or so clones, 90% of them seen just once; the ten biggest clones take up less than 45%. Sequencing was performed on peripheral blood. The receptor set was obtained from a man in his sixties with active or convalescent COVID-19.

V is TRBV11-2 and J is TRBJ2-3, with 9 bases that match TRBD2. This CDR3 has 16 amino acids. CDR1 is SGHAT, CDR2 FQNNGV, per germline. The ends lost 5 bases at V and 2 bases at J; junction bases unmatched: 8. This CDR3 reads CASSLERGVITDTQYF. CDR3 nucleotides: TGTGCCAGCAGCCTTGAGCGGGGGGTCATCACAGATACGCAGTATTTT.

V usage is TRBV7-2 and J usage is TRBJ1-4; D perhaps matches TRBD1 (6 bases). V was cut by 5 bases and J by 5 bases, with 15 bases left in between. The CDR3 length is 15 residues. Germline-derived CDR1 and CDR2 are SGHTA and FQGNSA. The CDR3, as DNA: TGTGCCAGCAGCCAAAAGGGGGTATCCAATGAAAAACTGTTTTTT. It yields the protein CASSQKGVSNEKLFF.

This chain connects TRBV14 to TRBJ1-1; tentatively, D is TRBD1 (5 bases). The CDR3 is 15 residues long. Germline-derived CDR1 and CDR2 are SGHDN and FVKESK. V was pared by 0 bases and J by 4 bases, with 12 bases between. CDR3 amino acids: CASSQDPGWGTEAFF. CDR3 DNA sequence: TGTGCCAGCAGCCAAGATCCAGGGTGGGGCACTGAAGCTTTCTTT.

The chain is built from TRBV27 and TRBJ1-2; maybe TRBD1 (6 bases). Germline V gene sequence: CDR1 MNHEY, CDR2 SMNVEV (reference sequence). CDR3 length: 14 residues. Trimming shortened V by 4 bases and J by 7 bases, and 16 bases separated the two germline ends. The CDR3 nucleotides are TGTGCCAGCAGTTCTCTTACAGGGTACGGTGGCTACACCTTC. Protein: CASSSLTGYGGYTF.

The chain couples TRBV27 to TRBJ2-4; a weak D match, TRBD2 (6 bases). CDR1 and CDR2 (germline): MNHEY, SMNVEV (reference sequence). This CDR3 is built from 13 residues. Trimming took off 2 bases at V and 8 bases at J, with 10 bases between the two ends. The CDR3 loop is CASSLRREDIQYF. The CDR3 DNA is TGTGCCAGCAGTTTACGCAGGGAGGACATTCAGTACTTC.

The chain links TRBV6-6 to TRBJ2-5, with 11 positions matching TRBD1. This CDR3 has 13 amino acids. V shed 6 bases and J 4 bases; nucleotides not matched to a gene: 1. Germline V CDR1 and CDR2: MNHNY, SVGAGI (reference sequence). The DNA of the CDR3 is TGTGCCAGCAGGGACAGGGGGCGAGAGACCCAGTACTTC. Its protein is CASRDRGRETQYF.

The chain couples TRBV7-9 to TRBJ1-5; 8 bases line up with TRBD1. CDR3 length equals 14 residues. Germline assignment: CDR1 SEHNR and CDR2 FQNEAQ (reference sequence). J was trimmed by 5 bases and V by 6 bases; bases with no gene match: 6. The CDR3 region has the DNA TGTGCCAGCAGTCTGACAGGGGCCGATCAGCCCCAGCATTTT. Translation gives CASSLTGADQPQHF.